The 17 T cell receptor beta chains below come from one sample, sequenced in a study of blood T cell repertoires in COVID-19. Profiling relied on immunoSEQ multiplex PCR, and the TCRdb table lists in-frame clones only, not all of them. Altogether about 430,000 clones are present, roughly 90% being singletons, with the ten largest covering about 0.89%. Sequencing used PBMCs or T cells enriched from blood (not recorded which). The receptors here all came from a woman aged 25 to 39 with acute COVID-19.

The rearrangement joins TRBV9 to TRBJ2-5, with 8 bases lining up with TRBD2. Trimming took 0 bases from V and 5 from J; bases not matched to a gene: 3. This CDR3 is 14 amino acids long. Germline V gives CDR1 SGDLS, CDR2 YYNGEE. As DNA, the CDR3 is TGTGCCAGCAGCGTAGCCCGGACTAGCGAGACCCAGTACTTC. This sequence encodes CASSVARTSETQYF. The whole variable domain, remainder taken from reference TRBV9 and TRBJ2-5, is DSGVTQTPKHLITATGQRVTLRCSPRSGDLSVYWYQQSLDQGLQFLIQYYNGEERAKGNILERFSAQQFPDLHSELNLSSLELGDSALYFCASSVARTSETQYFGPGTRLLVL.

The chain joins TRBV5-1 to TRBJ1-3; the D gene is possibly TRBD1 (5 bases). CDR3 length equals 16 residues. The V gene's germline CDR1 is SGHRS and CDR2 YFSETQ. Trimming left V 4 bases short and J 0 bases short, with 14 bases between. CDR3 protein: CASSLTTGTSGNTIYF. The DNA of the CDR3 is TGCGCCAGCAGCCTCACTACAGGTACCTCTGGAAACACCATATATTTT.

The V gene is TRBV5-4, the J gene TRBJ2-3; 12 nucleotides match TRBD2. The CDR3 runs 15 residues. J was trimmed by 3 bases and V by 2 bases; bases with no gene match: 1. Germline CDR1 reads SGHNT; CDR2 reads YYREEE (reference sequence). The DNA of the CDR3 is TGTGCCAGCAGCTTCGGGACTAGCGGGACAGATACGCAGTATTTT. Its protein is CASSFGTSGTDTQYF.

CDR3: CASSSRRGSNTGELFF. The CDR3 DNA follows: TGTGCCAGCAGCTCGCGTCGAGGCTCGAACACCGGGGAGCTGTTTTTT. The genes are TRBV5-4 and TRBJ2-2; D is ambiguous. Trimming cost V 3 bases and J 0 bases, with 12 bases left between them. Germline-derived CDR1 and CDR2 are SGHNT and YYREEE (reference sequence). The CDR3 runs to 16 residues.

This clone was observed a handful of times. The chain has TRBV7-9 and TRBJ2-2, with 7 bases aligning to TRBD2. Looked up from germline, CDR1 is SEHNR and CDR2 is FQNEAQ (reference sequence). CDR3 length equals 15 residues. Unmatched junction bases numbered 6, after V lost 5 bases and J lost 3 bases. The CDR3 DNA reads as TGTGCCAGCAGCGGCCGGGACTATGACACCGGGGAGCTGTTTTTT. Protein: CASSGRDYDTGELFF.

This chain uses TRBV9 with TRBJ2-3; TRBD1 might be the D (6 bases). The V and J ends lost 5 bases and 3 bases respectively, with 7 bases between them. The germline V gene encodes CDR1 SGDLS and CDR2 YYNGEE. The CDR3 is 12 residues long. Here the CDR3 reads CASSTGTDTQYF. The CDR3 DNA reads TGTGCCAGCAGTACAGGGACAGATACGCAGTATTTT.

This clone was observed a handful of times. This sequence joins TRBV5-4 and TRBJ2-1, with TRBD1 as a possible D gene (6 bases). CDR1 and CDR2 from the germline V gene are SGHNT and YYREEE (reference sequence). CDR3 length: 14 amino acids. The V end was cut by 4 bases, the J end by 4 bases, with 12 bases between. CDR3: CASSPTGPYNEQFF. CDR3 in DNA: TGTGCCAGCAGCCCGACAGGCCCGTACAATGAGCAGTTCTTC.

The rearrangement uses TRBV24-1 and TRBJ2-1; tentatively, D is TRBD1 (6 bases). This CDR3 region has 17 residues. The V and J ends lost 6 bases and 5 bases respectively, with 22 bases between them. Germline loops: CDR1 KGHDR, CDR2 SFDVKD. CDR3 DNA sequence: TGTGCCACCAGTTCCTCTCCTAGGGGGAAAATCCACAATGAGCAGTTCTTC. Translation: CATSSSPRGKIHNEQFF.

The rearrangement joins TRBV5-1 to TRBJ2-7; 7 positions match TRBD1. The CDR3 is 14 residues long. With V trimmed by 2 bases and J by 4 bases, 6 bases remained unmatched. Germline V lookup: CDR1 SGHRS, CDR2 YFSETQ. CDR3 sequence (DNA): TGCGCCAGCAGCTTACAGGGGCAGGGATACGAGCAGTACTTC. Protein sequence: CASSLQGQGYEQYF. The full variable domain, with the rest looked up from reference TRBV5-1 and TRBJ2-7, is KAGVTQTPRYLIKTRGQQVTLSCSPISGHRSVSWYQQTPGQGLQFLFEYFSETQRNKGNFPGRFSGRQFSNSRSEMNVSTLELGDSALYLCASSLQGQGYEQYFGPGTRLTVT.

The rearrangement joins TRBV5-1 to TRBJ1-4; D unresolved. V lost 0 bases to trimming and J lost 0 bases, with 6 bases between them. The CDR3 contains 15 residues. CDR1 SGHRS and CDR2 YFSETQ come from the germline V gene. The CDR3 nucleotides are TGCGCCAGCAGCTTGGGGCAGACAACTAATGAAAAACTGTTTTTT. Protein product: CASSLGQTTNEKLFF. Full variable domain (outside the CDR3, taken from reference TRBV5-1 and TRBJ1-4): KAGVTQTPRYLIKTRGQQVTLSCSPISGHRSVSWYQQTPGQGLQFLFEYFSETQRNKGNFPGRFSGRQFSNSRSEMNVSTLELGDSALYLCASSLGQTTNEKLFFGSGTQLSVL.

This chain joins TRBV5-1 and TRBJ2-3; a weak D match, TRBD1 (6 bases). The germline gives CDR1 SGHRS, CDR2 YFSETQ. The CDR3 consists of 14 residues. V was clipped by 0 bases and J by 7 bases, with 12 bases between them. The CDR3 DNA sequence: TGCGCCAGCAGCTTGGGGGGGCCGGAGAATACGCAGTATTTT. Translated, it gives CASSLGGPENTQYF.

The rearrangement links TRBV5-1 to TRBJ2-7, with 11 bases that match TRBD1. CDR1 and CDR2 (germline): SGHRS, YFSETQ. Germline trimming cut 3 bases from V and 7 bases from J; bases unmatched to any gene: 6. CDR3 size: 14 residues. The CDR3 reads CASSSRGTGGEQYF. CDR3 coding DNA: TGCGCCAGCAGCTCGAGAGGGACAGGGGGTGAGCAGTACTTC.

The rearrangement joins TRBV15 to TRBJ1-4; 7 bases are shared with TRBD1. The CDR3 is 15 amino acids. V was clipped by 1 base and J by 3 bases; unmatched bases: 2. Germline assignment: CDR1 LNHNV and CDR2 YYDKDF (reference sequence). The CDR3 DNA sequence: TGTGCCACCAGCAGAGGGGGGACAGCTAATGAAAAACTGTTTTTT. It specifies CATSRGGTANEKLFF.

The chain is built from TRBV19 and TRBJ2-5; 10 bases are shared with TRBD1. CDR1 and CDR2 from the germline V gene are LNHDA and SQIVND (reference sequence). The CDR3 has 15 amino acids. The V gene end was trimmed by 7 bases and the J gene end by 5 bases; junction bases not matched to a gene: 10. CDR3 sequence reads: CASIPTGGAGETQYF. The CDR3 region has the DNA TGTGCCAGTATCCCGACAGGGGGCGCGGGGGAGACCCAGTACTTC.

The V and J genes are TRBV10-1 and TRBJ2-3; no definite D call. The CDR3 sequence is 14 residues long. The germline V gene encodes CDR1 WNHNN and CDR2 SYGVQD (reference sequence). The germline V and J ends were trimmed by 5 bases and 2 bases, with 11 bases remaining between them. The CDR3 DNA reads TGCGCCAGCAGTCTAGAAGGCCCCACAGATACGCAGTATTTT. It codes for CASSLEGPTDTQYF.

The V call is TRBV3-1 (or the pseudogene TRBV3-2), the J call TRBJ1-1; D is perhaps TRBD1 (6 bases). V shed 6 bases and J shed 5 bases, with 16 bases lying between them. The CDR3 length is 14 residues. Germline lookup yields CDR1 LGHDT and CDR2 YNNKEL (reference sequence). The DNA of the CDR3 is TGTGCCAGCAGGAGGGCCAACCAGGGGACTGAAGCTTTCTTT. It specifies CASRRANQGTEAFF.

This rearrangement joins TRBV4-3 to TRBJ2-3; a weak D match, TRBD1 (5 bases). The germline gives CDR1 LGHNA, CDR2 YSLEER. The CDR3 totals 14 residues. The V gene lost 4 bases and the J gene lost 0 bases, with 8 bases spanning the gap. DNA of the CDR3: TGCGCCAGCAGCCGGGCAGGGAGCACAGATACGCAGTATTTT. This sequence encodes CASSRAGSTDTQYF.